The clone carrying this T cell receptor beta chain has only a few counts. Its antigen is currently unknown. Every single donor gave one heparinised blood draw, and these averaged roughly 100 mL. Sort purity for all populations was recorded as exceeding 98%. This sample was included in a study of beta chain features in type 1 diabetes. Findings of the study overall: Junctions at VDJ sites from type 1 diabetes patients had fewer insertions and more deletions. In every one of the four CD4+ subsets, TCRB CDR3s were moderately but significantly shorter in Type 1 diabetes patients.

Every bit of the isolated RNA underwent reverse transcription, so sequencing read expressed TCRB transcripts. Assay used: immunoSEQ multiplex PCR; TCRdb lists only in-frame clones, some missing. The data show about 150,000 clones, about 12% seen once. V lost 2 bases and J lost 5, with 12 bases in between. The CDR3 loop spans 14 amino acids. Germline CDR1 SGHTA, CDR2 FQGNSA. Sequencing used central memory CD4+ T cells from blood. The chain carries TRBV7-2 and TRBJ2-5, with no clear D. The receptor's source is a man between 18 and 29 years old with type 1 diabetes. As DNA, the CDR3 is TGTGCCAGCAGCTTAATTTCCGGTCAGGAGACCCAGTACTTC. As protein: CASSLISGQETQYF.